The rows below give T cell receptor beta chains drawn from one sample of a study of blood T cell repertoires in COVID-19. Clones were read by immunoSEQ multiplex PCR, and TCRdb kept only the in-frame ones, dropping some. The table lists approximately 200,000 clones, approximately 90% of them singletons. Sequenced: PBMCs or T cells enriched from blood (not recorded which). These receptors were obtained from a woman aged 18-29 years in a cohort exposed to, infected with or recovered from COVID-19 (not recorded which). Both conserved end residues are part of each CDR3. Each record gives: CDR3 protein, CDR3 DNA, V gene, J gene, D gene, clone size. The D gene is left open where the match is weak. A row's size may be missing; if present it is once, few, many or a size class.

CASQGVPYNSPLHF	TGTGCCAGCCAAGGGGTACCCTATAATTCACCCCTCCACTTT	TRBV27	TRBJ1-6	-	-
CASSISGTRYNEQFF	TGTGCCAGTAGTATTTCTGGGACACGTTACAATGAGCAGTTCTTC	TRBV19	TRBJ2-1	-	-
CASSLGAGVNTEAFF	TGTGCCAGCAGCTTAGGTGCAGGGGTGAACACTGAAGCTTTCTTT	TRBV11-2	TRBJ1-1	-	-
CASSPGTGTDTQYF	TGTGCCAGCAGCCCTGGGACAGGGACCGATACGCAGTATTTT	TRBV5-4	TRBJ2-3	TRBD1	-
CASSFGSYGYTF	TGCGCCAGCAGCTTTGGCAGCTATGGCTACACCTTC	TRBV5-1	TRBJ1-2	-	-
CASSPYSEGVEQFF	TGTGCCAGCAGCCCCTACAGCGAAGGGGTTGAGCAGTTCTTC	TRBV7-9	TRBJ2-1	-	-
CAWSQGAGAEKLFF	TGTGCCTGGTCCCAGGGGGCGGGGGCTGAAAAACTGTTTTTT	TRBV30	TRBJ1-4	TRBD1	-
CASSQDLAGGVINEQFF	TGTGCCAGCAGCCAAGATCTAGCGGGGGGCGTAATAAATGAGCAGTTCTTC	TRBV3-1/TRBV3-2	TRBJ2-1	TRBD2	few
CASSFSGDYEQYF	TGTGCCAGCAGTTTCTCGGGGGATTACGAGCAGTACTTC	TRBV27	TRBJ2-7	-	-
CASSRRQVVTGELFF	TGTGCCAGCAGCCGTCGACAGGTGGTCACCGGGGAGCTGTTTTTT	TRBV11-1	TRBJ2-2	-	-
CASSLSSRGADTQYF	TGTGCCAGCAGCTTATCGTCCAGGGGGGCAGATACGCAGTATTTT	TRBV7-9	TRBJ2-3	-	-
CASRELYVTGVVTGELFF	TGTGCCAGCAGGGAACTCTACGTTACAGGGGTGGTGACCGGGGAGCTGTTTTTT	TRBV2	TRBJ2-2	TRBD1	-
CASSLPTSGGTDTQYF	TGCGCCAGCAGCTTGCCTACTAGCGGGGGGACAGATACGCAGTATTTT	TRBV5-1	TRBJ2-3	TRBD2	-
CASSFPGDGEKLFF	TGTGCCAGCAGCTTCCCAGGCGATGGTGAAAAACTGTTTTTT	TRBV7-9	TRBJ1-4	-	-
CASSNGGQGRPGYHGYTF	TGTGCCAGCAGTAACGGGGGACAGGGCCGACCGGGGTATCATGGCTACACCTTC	TRBV28	TRBJ1-2	TRBD1	-
CASSRQQGDNEKLFF	TGTGCCAGCAGCCGACAACAGGGTGATAATGAAAAACTGTTTTTT	TRBV11-1	TRBJ1-4	-	-
CASSLAHRGSGEELFF	TGTGCCAGCAGCTTGGCACACAGGGGTTCGGGGGAGGAGCTGTTTTTT	TRBV7-3	TRBJ2-2	-	-
CASSRGQGQFF	TGTGCCAGCAGCCGAGGACAAGGACAGTTCTTC	TRBV3-1/TRBV3-2	TRBJ2-1	-	-
CASSLGGHSSYEQYF	TGTGCCAGCAGCTTGGGGGGGCACAGCTCCTACGAGCAGTACTTC	TRBV5-8	TRBJ2-7	-	-
CASSLRPPGLGTYEQYF	TGTGCCAGCAGCCTGAGACCTCCGGGACTAGGGACCTACGAGCAGTACTTC	TRBV11-3	TRBJ2-7	TRBD2	once
CAWRTDRNYEQYF	TGTGCCTGGAGGACGGACAGGAACTACGAGCAGTACTTC	TRBV30	TRBJ2-7	TRBD1	-
CASSLPIAPLNYGYTF	TGTGCCAGCAGCTTACCTATTGCCCCTCTTAACTATGGCTACACCTTC	TRBV7-2	TRBJ1-2	-	-
CASSLILAETQYF	TGTGCCAGCAGCTTAATTCTAGCTGAGACCCAGTACTTC	TRBV11-2	TRBJ2-5	-	-
CASTRQGLNTEAFF	TGTGCCAGCACCCGACAGGGTTTGAACACTGAAGCTTTCTTT	TRBV6-5	TRBJ1-1	TRBD1	-
CASGTSGSYNEQFF	TGTGCCAGCGGGACTAGCGGGAGCTACAATGAGCAGTTCTTC	TRBV2	TRBJ2-1	TRBD2	-
CATSRLAGELFF	TGTGCCACCAGTCGGCTAGCCGGGGAGCTGTTTTTT	TRBV24-1	TRBJ2-2	-	-
CASTPGTPSYEQYF	TGTGCCAGCACCCCCGGGACACCCTCCTACGAGCAGTACTTC	TRBV6-6	TRBJ2-7	-	-
CATGAGGAEDTEAFF	TGCGCCACCGGAGCAGGGGGCGCTGAGGACACTGAAGCTTTCTTT	TRBV5-1	TRBJ1-1	TRBD1	-
CASSLSWTGPIYF	TGTGCCAGCAGTTTATCGTGGACAGGTCCGATCTACTTC	TRBV27	TRBJ2-5	TRBD1	-
CATSPGGALYEQYF	TGTGCCACCTCCCCGGGGGGGGCTCTTTACGAGCAGTACTTC	TRBV24-1	TRBJ2-7	TRBD2	-
CASSLGGGTDTYGYTF	TGCGCCAGCAGCTTGGGTGGTGGTACTGACACCTATGGCTACACCTTC	TRBV5-1	TRBJ1-2	-	-
CASSLVLGSADTQYF	TGTGCCAGCAGCTTAGTTCTGGGGAGCGCAGATACGCAGTATTTT	TRBV7-3	TRBJ2-3	-	-
CASSRRTGAGYTF	TGTGCCAGCAGCCGCAGGACAGGGGCTGGCTACACCTTC	TRBV5-6	TRBJ1-2	TRBD1	-
CASMGLDTEAFF	TGCGCCAGCATGGGGCTTGACACTGAAGCTTTCTTT	TRBV10-2	TRBJ1-1	-	-
CASGSQRGTNEKLFF	TGTGCCAGCGGGAGTCAACGCGGGACGAATGAAAAACTGTTTTTT	TRBV18	TRBJ1-4	-	-
CASSIQGRNEKLFF	TGTGCCAGCAGCATACAGGGCCGCAATGAAAAACTGTTTTTT	TRBV5-4	TRBJ1-4	-	-
CASSYLDNQYEQYF	TGTGCCAGCAGTTACCTCGACAACCAGTACGAGCAGTACTTC	TRBV6-5	TRBJ2-7	-	-
CASSGGSRNTIYF	TGTGCCAGCAGCGGGGGCTCTAGAAACACCATATATTTT	TRBV9	TRBJ1-3	-	-
CASSLASGLTDTQYF	TGCGCCAGCAGCTTGGCCAGTGGACTCACAGATACGCAGTATTTT	TRBV5-1	TRBJ2-3	-	-
CASSPRQGGIDTQYF	TGTGCCAGCAGCCCCAGACAGGGGGGAATAGATACGCAGTATTTT	TRBV11-2	TRBJ2-3	TRBD1	-
CASSSDSNTEAFF	TGTGCCAGCAGCTCGGACTCTAACACTGAAGCTTTCTTT	TRBV7-8	TRBJ1-1	-	-
CASSEALLGLADSSDTQYF	TGTGCCAGCAGTGAAGCGCTTCTCGGACTAGCGGACTCTTCAGATACGCAGTATTTT	TRBV2	TRBJ2-3	TRBD2	-
CASSYSEGDNTEAFF	TGTGCCAGCAGTTACTCAGAGGGGGATAACACTGAAGCTTTCTTT	TRBV6-5	TRBJ1-1	-	-
CASSIDDPLLAGRPDTQYF	TGTGCCAGTAGTATAGATGACCCCTTACTAGCGGGGAGGCCAGATACGCAGTATTTT	TRBV19	TRBJ2-3	TRBD2	-
CASSSQGGSNYGYTF	TGTGCCAGCAGCTCCCAGGGAGGGTCTAACTATGGCTACACCTTC	TRBV7-6	TRBJ1-2	-	-
CASSLDRETEAFF	TGCGCCAGCAGCTTGGACCGGGAGACTGAAGCTTTCTTT	TRBV5-1	TRBJ1-1	-	-
CASSVAVSTDTQYF	TGTGCCAGCAGCGTAGCTGTTAGCACAGATACGCAGTATTTT	TRBV9	TRBJ2-3	-	-